The 11 T cell receptor beta chains below all came from one sample that was sequenced in a study of T cells in Graves' hyperthyroidism and ophthalmopathy. Amplification yielded TCR beta CDR3 regions, with RNA transcripts as the source. The HTBI primer set was used in a first-round RT-PCR of the TCR CDR3. A single record per CDR3 protein comes from TCRdb applying MiXCR to the multiplex PCR reads. The sample carries a few hundred thousand distinct CDR3 sequences, 15% recorded once. The sample was blood. Receptors originate from a woman in her 30s with Graves' hyperthyroidism.

The chain recombines TRBV19 with TRBJ1-5, with no clear D. CDR1 is LNHDA and CDR2 is SQIVND in the germline V gene (reference sequence). CDR3 length: 17 amino acids. V was pared by 4 bases and J by 0 bases, with 16 bases between. CDR3 in amino acids: CASSTSVRRYSNQPQHF. CDR3 DNA: TGTGCCAGTAGTACCTCGGTCCGGCGATATAGCAATCAGCCCCAGCATTTT.

The sample holds many counts of this clonotype. V and J are TRBV5-1 and TRBJ2-7; D may be TRBD2 (5 bases). V was pared by 0 bases and J by 2 bases, with 12 bases between. The CDR3 is made up of 15 amino acids. Germline CDR1 SGHRS, CDR2 YFSETQ. The CDR3 loop reads CASSLGAPGAYEQYF. DNA for the CDR3: TGCGCCAGCAGCTTGGGAGCTCCCGGGGCCTACGAGCAGTACTTC.

This clonotype came up many times. This chain links TRBV7-9 with TRBJ2-7; 9 positions agree with TRBD2. The V gene's germline CDR1 is SEHNR and CDR2 FQNEAQ (reference sequence). V lost 4 bases and J lost 6; bases outside the gene matches: 7. This CDR3 has 14 residues. The CDR3 DNA reads as TGTGCCAGCAGCTGGCGGGAGGGCCTCTTCGAGCAGTACTTC. This codes for CASSWREGLFEQYF.

In this sample, this clonotype turned up many times. The genes are TRBV3-1 and TRBJ2-1; possibly TRBD2 for D (6 bases). This CDR3 spans 16 amino acids. The germline gives CDR1 LGHDT, CDR2 YNNKEL (reference sequence). V gave up 4 bases and J gave up 3 bases, with 16 bases separating them. The CDR3 sequence: CASSPHTAGYYNEQFF. The CDR3 DNA sequence: TGTGCCAGCAGCCCTCACACGGCGGGATACTACAATGAGCAGTTCTTC.

This clonotype showed up many times. This sequence joins TRBV12-3 or TRBV12-4 and TRBJ2-3, with 8 bases identical to TRBD2. The V gene end was trimmed by 3 bases and the J gene end by 4 bases; junction bases not matched to a gene: 12. This CDR3 has 17 amino acids. The CDR3 is CASSFRASGRHADTQYF. Here the CDR3 DNA reads TGTGCCAGCAGTTTTAGGGCTAGCGGGCGCCACGCAGATACGCAGTATTTT.

This clonotype was seen only a few times. The chain employs TRBV19 and TRBJ2-7, with 7 bases identical to TRBD1. V shed 3 bases, J shed 2 bases, and the junction held 7 bases outside the gene matches. The CDR3 covers 15 residues. Germline V gives CDR1 LNHDA, CDR2 SQIVND (reference sequence). CDR3 region: CASSMWTGETYEQYF. Written as DNA, the CDR3 is TGTGCCAGTAGTATGTGGACAGGCGAAACCTACGAGCAGTACTTC.

This clonotype appeared a few times. This sequence joins TRBV10-3 and TRBJ2-7; TRBD2 matches 12 bases. V dropped 6 bases and J dropped 1; count of bases not matched to a gene: 4. This CDR3 has 15 residues. CDR1 ENHRY and CDR2 SYGVKD come from the germline V gene. CDR3 protein: CAISPGLAGSYEQYF. The CDR3 DNA sequence: TGTGCCATCAGCCCGGGACTAGCGGGTTCCTACGAGCAGTACTTC.

This CDR3 is CATSRAETGVAGYTF. CDR3 DNA: TGTGCCACCAGCAGAGCGGAGACAGGGGTTGCTGGCTACACCTTC. V usage is TRBV15 and J usage is TRBJ1-2, with 8 bases that match TRBD1. This CDR3 spans 15 amino acids. Losses at the gene ends were 1 base for V and 7 bases for J; bases not matched to a gene: 8. In germline, CDR1 is LNHNV, CDR2 YYDKDF (reference sequence).

Concerning this clonotype itself: A much larger clone sits a single nucleotide away, making a read error possible. The J gene is TRBJ1-5, the V gene TRBV28, with D maybe TRBD1 (5 bases). This CDR3 is built from 14 residues. Germline CDR1 MDHEN, CDR2 SYDVKM. The CDR3 loop reads CTSRAIDSYQPQHF. The DNA for the CDR3 is TGTACCAGCAGGGCGATAGACAGCTATCAGCCCCAGCATTTT.

This clonotype occurred many times. The chain carries TRBV3-1 and TRBJ1-1; maybe TRBD1 (6 bases). This CDR3 has 15 amino acids. CDR1 and CDR2 (germline): LGHDT, YNNKEL (reference sequence). Trimming shortened V by 6 bases and J by 3 bases, and 17 bases separated the two germline ends. The CDR3 region has the DNA TGTGCCAGCAGTCCAGGGCAGGGGCGTCACACTGAAGCTTTCTTT. Protein sequence: CASSPGQGRHTEAFF. Together with reference TRBV3-1 and TRBJ1-1, the CDR3 gives the full variable domain: DTAVSQTPKYLVTQMGNDKSIKCEQNLGHDTMYWYKQDSKKFLKIMFSYNNKELIINETVPNRFSPKSPDKAHLNLHINSLELGDSAVYFCASSPGQGRHTEAFFGQGTRLTVV.

At least ten counts were recorded for this clonotype. The chain employs TRBV3-1 and TRBJ2-6, with unresolved D. V lost 6 bases, J lost 0 bases, and 6 bases lay in between. Germline loops: CDR1 LGHDT, CDR2 YNNKEL (reference sequence). CDR3 length: 14 amino acids. CDR3 protein: CASRPLSGANVLTF. The CDR3 DNA reads as TGTGCCAGCAGGCCTCTCTCTGGGGCCAACGTCCTGACTTTC.